The entry below describes one T cell receptor beta chain. Its target is unknown. This entry comes from a study of breast tumors, draining lymph nodes, adjacent tissues. Findings of the study overall: Data fit most tumor T cells coming from lymph node, expanding in tumor.

TCRdb re-called the multiplex PCR reads with MiXCR, one entry per CDR3 protein. The sample has approximately 22,000 distinct CDR3 sequences, roughly 55% seen once; the top ten hold roughly an eighth. Per germline, CDR1 SEHNR and CDR2 FQNEAQ (reference sequence). The V and J ends lost 5 bases and 6 bases, in that order; junction bases with no gene match: 13. The CDR3 contains 15 residues. V gene TRBV7-9 combines with J gene TRBJ2-7; TRBD2 aligns across 7 bases. The sample was breast tumor tissue. This TCR was recovered from a female donor with breast cancer. Some clones in this sample may be carry-over from other donors' samples. CDR3 residues: CASSNRHLGEGEQYF. The CDR3 nucleotides read TGTGCCAGCAGCAATCGACACCTCGGGGAGGGCGAGCAGTACTTC.